Listed below are T cell receptor beta chains from one sample, sequenced in a study of T cell repertoires in cytomegalovirus infection. Their antigen targets remain unknown. MiXCR, run by TCRdb on the reads, gives a single entry per CDR3 protein. Of around 49,000 distinct CDR3 sequences listed, around 20% were seen once; the top ten hold around a quarter. The specimen was CD8+ T cells from cultured PBMCs, collected from culture after CMV antigen stimulation. Receptors were obtained from a human donor in good health (CMV status not recorded). Some clones in this sample may be carry-over from other donors' samples. Each CDR3 is given with its conserved first and last residue. D genes are given only for firm matches. Not every row has a clone size; where given, it reads once, few, many or a size class.

v_gene: TRBV7-6; abundance: few; d_gene: .; j_gene: TRBJ2-5; CDR3nt: TGTGCCAGCAGCAAGACTGGGGCTTGGGAGACCCAGTACTTC; CDR3aa: CASSKTGAWETQYF
v_gene: TRBV7-2; abundance: few; d_gene: TRBD2; j_gene: TRBJ2-7; CDR3nt: TGTGCCAGCAGGGGGACTAGCGGGAGCTCCTACGAGCAGTACTTC; CDR3aa: CASRGTSGSSYEQYF
v_gene: TRBV2; abundance: few; d_gene: .; j_gene: TRBJ1-6; CDR3nt: TGTGCCAGCAGTGAAAAGGGAGGTGGCGGTTTGCGATCACCCCTCCACTTT; CDR3aa: CASSEKGGGGLRSPLHF
v_gene: TRBV11-2; abundance: few; d_gene: .; j_gene: TRBJ2-2; CDR3nt: TGTGCCAGCAGTTGGGGGGCCTGGGAGCTGTTTTTT; CDR3aa: CASSWGAWELFF
v_gene: TRBV12-3/TRBV12-4; abundance: .; d_gene: TRBD1; j_gene: TRBJ2-1; CDR3nt: TGTGCCAGCAAGGGACAGGATTACAATGAGCAGTTCTTC; CDR3aa: CASKGQDYNEQFF
v_gene: TRBV6-1; abundance: few; d_gene: .; j_gene: TRBJ1-6; CDR3nt: TGTGCCAGCAGTGAGGGTAATTCACCCCTCCACTTT; CDR3aa: CASSEGNSPLHF
v_gene: TRBV6-5; abundance: few; d_gene: .; j_gene: TRBJ1-4; CDR3nt: TGTGCCAGCAGGGAGGGGGGGAAGGATGAAAAACTGTTTTTT; CDR3aa: CASREGGKDEKLFF
v_gene: TRBV2; abundance: few; d_gene: .; j_gene: TRBJ1-1; CDR3nt: TGTGCCAGCATGGACACTGAAGCTTTCTTT; CDR3aa: CASMDTEAFF
v_gene: TRBV27; abundance: few; d_gene: .; j_gene: TRBJ1-1; CDR3nt: TGTGCCAGCAGTTTATCACTGGCCGCGGTACAGGGAGGCACTGAAGCTTTCTTT; CDR3aa: CASSLSLAAVQGGTEAFF
v_gene: TRBV19; abundance: few; d_gene: .; j_gene: TRBJ2-1; CDR3nt: TGTGCCAGTAGCCCCGGAGGGGATGAGCAGTTCTTC; CDR3aa: CASSPGGDEQFF
v_gene: TRBV7-9; abundance: .; d_gene: TRBD1; j_gene: TRBJ2-7; CDR3nt: TGTGCCAGCAGCGTAGGGGCGAGGGGGACAGGTCATTCCTACGAGCAGTACTTC; CDR3aa: CASSVGARGTGHSYEQYF
v_gene: TRBV6-2/TRBV6-3; abundance: once; d_gene: TRBD2; j_gene: TRBJ2-1; CDR3nt: TGTGCCAGCAGTTACCGGCGGGGGGGCCGGGTTGAGCAGTTCTTC; CDR3aa: CASSYRRGGRVEQFF
v_gene: TRBV9; abundance: few; d_gene: TRBD1; j_gene: TRBJ1-5; CDR3nt: TGTGCCAGCAGCCCTACAGGGGGCGGGTATCAGCCCCAGCATTTT; CDR3aa: CASSPTGGGYQPQHF
v_gene: TRBV12-3/TRBV12-4; abundance: few; d_gene: TRBD2; j_gene: TRBJ2-1; CDR3nt: TGTGCCAGCCCCCCTACGGGGCGGGGGGTTGGTAATGAGCAGTTCTTC; CDR3aa: CASPPTGRGVGNEQFF
v_gene: TRBV7-2; abundance: few; d_gene: TRBD2; j_gene: TRBJ2-5; CDR3nt: TGTGCCAGCAGCCCTCCCCGACTAGCGGGGGGTGTGATCCAAGAGACCCAGTACTTC; CDR3aa: CASSPPRLAGGVIQETQYF
v_gene: TRBV11-2; abundance: few; d_gene: .; j_gene: TRBJ2-4; CDR3nt: TGTGCCAGCAGCTTAGACGTGGGCGGGTCAGCCAAAAACATTCAGTACTTC; CDR3aa: CASSLDVGGSAKNIQYF
v_gene: TRBV29-1; abundance: .; d_gene: .; j_gene: TRBJ1-2; CDR3nt: TGCAGCGTTCCCGGTATCCTCCATGGCTACACCTTC; CDR3aa: CSVPGILHGYTF
v_gene: TRBV7-2; abundance: .; d_gene: .; j_gene: TRBJ2-7; CDR3nt: TGTGCCAGCACTTGGGACTTCTCCTACGAGCAGTACTTC; CDR3aa: CASTWDFSYEQYF
v_gene: TRBV29-1; abundance: .; d_gene: .; j_gene: TRBJ1-2; CDR3nt: TGCAGCGTTGGGGGGGGCCCGCTCTATGGCTACACCTTC; CDR3aa: CSVGGGPLYGYTF
v_gene: TRBV7-9; abundance: .; d_gene: .; j_gene: TRBJ1-2; CDR3nt: TGTGCCAGCAGCTTACCGACGGGACAAGAGGACTATGGCTACACCTTC; CDR3aa: CASSLPTGQEDYGYTF
v_gene: TRBV7-9; abundance: few; d_gene: TRBD1; j_gene: TRBJ2-1; CDR3nt: TGTGCCAGCAGCCACACCCGGACAGGGGGCAAGTACAATGAGCAGTTCTTC; CDR3aa: CASSHTRTGGKYNEQFF
v_gene: TRBV7-2; abundance: .; d_gene: .; j_gene: TRBJ2-1; CDR3nt: TGTGCCAGCAGCCCCCCCCCAGGGGCCTCCTACAATGAGCAGTTCTTC; CDR3aa: CASSPPPGASYNEQFF
v_gene: TRBV7-8; abundance: few; d_gene: .; j_gene: TRBJ1-5; CDR3nt: TGTGCCAGCAGCCGACCAGGGGCCAATCAGCCCCAGCATTTT; CDR3aa: CASSRPGANQPQHF
v_gene: TRBV2; abundance: .; d_gene: .; j_gene: TRBJ2-7; CDR3nt: TGTGCCAGCAGTGAGTCCACCACCTACGAGCAGTACTTC; CDR3aa: CASSESTTYEQYF
v_gene: TRBV4-1; abundance: few; d_gene: .; j_gene: TRBJ2-1; CDR3nt: TGCGCCAGCAGCCAAGATCCCCCTGCTAGCGTGATCTACAATGAGCAGTTCTTC; CDR3aa: CASSQDPPASVIYNEQFF
v_gene: TRBV7-6; abundance: few; d_gene: .; j_gene: TRBJ2-7; CDR3nt: TGTGCCAGCAGCCCAGCCTCCTACGAGCAGTACTTC; CDR3aa: CASSPASYEQYF
v_gene: TRBV6-2/TRBV6-3; abundance: many; d_gene: TRBD1; j_gene: TRBJ2-7; CDR3nt: TGTGCCAGCAGTTCGGACAGGGGTGCCTACGAGCAGTACTTC; CDR3aa: CASSSDRGAYEQYF
v_gene: TRBV7-9; abundance: many; d_gene: .; j_gene: TRBJ2-5; CDR3nt: TGTGCCAGCAGCCCGGGTCGTCGGGAGACCCAGTACTTC; CDR3aa: CASSPGRRETQYF
v_gene: TRBV7-2; abundance: .; d_gene: .; j_gene: TRBJ2-2; CDR3nt: TGTGCCAGCAGCCTACGCCTCGTCGGGGAGCTGTTTTTT; CDR3aa: CASSLRLVGELFF
v_gene: TRBV7-2; abundance: .; d_gene: .; j_gene: TRBJ2-3; CDR3nt: TGTGCCAGCAGCCGAACAACAGGAATGGAGAACGCCATCCTAGATACGCAGTATTTT; CDR3aa: CASSRTTGMENAILDTQYF
v_gene: TRBV20-1; abundance: .; d_gene: .; j_gene: TRBJ1-1; CDR3nt: TGCAGTGCCCGGGACGGTCCTGAAGCTTTCTTT; CDR3aa: CSARDGPEAFF
v_gene: TRBV19; abundance: .; d_gene: TRBD1; j_gene: TRBJ2-7; CDR3nt: TGTGCCAGTTCCGGGACAGTCGGCCACGAGCAGTACTTC; CDR3aa: CASSGTVGHEQYF
v_gene: TRBV7-9; abundance: many; d_gene: TRBD1; j_gene: TRBJ2-7; CDR3nt: TGTGCCAGCACAGGGGGCGTCGGCTACGAGCAGTACTTC; CDR3aa: CASTGGVGYEQYF
v_gene: TRBV6-1; abundance: few; d_gene: TRBD1; j_gene: TRBJ2-5; CDR3nt: TGTGCCAGCAGGGACAGGGGGCGGGAAGAGACCCAGTACTTC; CDR3aa: CASRDRGREETQYF
v_gene: TRBV7-8; abundance: .; d_gene: .; j_gene: TRBJ2-6; CDR3nt: TGTGCCAGCAATTTCGAGGGGTCTGGGGCCAACGTCCTGACTTTC; CDR3aa: CASNFEGSGANVLTF
v_gene: TRBV7-2; abundance: .; d_gene: TRBD1; j_gene: TRBJ1-1; CDR3nt: TGTGCCAGCAGCCCCCGGGACAGGGGCGGCACTGAAGCTTTCTTT; CDR3aa: CASSPRDRGGTEAFF
v_gene: TRBV2; abundance: .; d_gene: .; j_gene: TRBJ2-7; CDR3nt: TGTGCCAGCAGTGAAGCTGTCGTAACCTACGAGCAGTACTTC; CDR3aa: CASSEAVVTYEQYF
v_gene: TRBV19; abundance: many; d_gene: .; j_gene: TRBJ1-1; CDR3nt: TGTGCCAGTAGTATTGGGGAGGCCACTGAAGCTTTCTTT; CDR3aa: CASSIGEATEAFF
v_gene: TRBV27; abundance: few; d_gene: .; j_gene: TRBJ1-5; CDR3nt: TGTGCCAGCAGTCCGGAACCCTATAGCAATCAGCCCCAGCATTTT; CDR3aa: CASSPEPYSNQPQHF
v_gene: TRBV6-1; abundance: .; d_gene: .; j_gene: TRBJ2-3; CDR3nt: TGTGCCAGCGCCCGCACAGACCGAGATACGCAGTATTTT; CDR3aa: CASARTDRDTQYF
v_gene: TRBV7-2; abundance: .; d_gene: TRBD2; j_gene: TRBJ2-2; CDR3nt: TGTGCCAGCAGCACACAGCGGGGGGCCAACACCGGGGAGCTGTTTTTT; CDR3aa: CASSTQRGANTGELFF
v_gene: TRBV19; abundance: few; d_gene: .; j_gene: TRBJ1-1; CDR3nt: TGTGCCAGTAGTATCCGGGGAAACACTGAAGCTTTCTTT; CDR3aa: CASSIRGNTEAFF
v_gene: TRBV11-1; abundance: few; d_gene: .; j_gene: TRBJ2-1; CDR3nt: TGTGCCAGCAGCCCCCTTATGGGATACAATGAGCAGTTCTTC; CDR3aa: CASSPLMGYNEQFF
v_gene: TRBV6-2/TRBV6-3; abundance: few; d_gene: .; j_gene: TRBJ2-1; CDR3nt: TGTGCCAGCGGGATGTTCAGCGGGTCTTACAATGAGCAGTTCTTC; CDR3aa: CASGMFSGSYNEQFF
v_gene: TRBV7-9; abundance: few; d_gene: .; j_gene: TRBJ1-1; CDR3nt: TGTGCCAGCAGCATCGGGGGCCTACGCACTGAAGCTTTCTTT; CDR3aa: CASSIGGLRTEAFF
v_gene: TRBV7-9; abundance: .; d_gene: .; j_gene: TRBJ1-2; CDR3nt: TGTGCCAGCAGCTTTGAGACCCGGAGCGGCTACACCTTC; CDR3aa: CASSFETRSGYTF
v_gene: TRBV7-8; abundance: .; d_gene: .; j_gene: TRBJ2-1; CDR3nt: TGTGCCAGCAGCTCCGACTTCCACGCAAACAATGAGCAGTTCTTC; CDR3aa: CASSSDFHANNEQFF
v_gene: TRBV18; abundance: few; d_gene: .; j_gene: TRBJ1-1; CDR3nt: TGTGCCAGCTCAAGTGCGGAGGGTGCTTTCTTT; CDR3aa: CASSSAEGAFF
v_gene: TRBV7-9; abundance: few; d_gene: .; j_gene: TRBJ1-4; CDR3nt: TGTGCCAGCAGACAGCTCATGGCTAATGAAAAACTGTTTTTT; CDR3aa: CASRQLMANEKLFF
v_gene: TRBV28; abundance: .; d_gene: .; j_gene: TRBJ2-1; CDR3nt: TGTGCCAGCTCTGGCGGCGCCAACTACAATGAGCAGTTCTTC; CDR3aa: CASSGGANYNEQFF
v_gene: TRBV2; abundance: few; d_gene: .; j_gene: TRBJ2-7; CDR3nt: TGTGCCAGCAGTGCTACGGTCCCCGAGCAGTACTTC; CDR3aa: CASSATVPEQYF
v_gene: TRBV30; abundance: few; d_gene: .; j_gene: TRBJ1-4; CDR3nt: TGTGCCTGGACCGCAGGCGGCGGTTACAATGAAAAACTGTTTTTT; CDR3aa: CAWTAGGGYNEKLFF
v_gene: TRBV12-3/TRBV12-4; abundance: large; d_gene: .; j_gene: TRBJ2-3; CDR3nt: TGTGCCAGCAGTGACAGCCGATCTAGCACAGATACGCAGTATTTT; CDR3aa: CASSDSRSSTDTQYF
v_gene: TRBV7-6; abundance: .; d_gene: TRBD2; j_gene: TRBJ2-1; CDR3nt: TGTGCCAGCAGCTTAGCGGTAGCGGGGGGGAACAATGAGCAGTTCTTC; CDR3aa: CASSLAVAGGNNEQFF
v_gene: TRBV4-1; abundance: few; d_gene: .; j_gene: TRBJ2-6; CDR3nt: TGCGCCAGCAGCCAAGAGATGAACGGGGCGGGAGGGGCCAACGTCCTGACTTTC; CDR3aa: CASSQEMNGAGGANVLTF
v_gene: TRBV7-2; abundance: few; d_gene: .; j_gene: TRBJ2-7; CDR3nt: TGTGCCAGCAGCTTAGGGGGGCGATACGAGCAGTACTTC; CDR3aa: CASSLGGRYEQYF
v_gene: TRBV7-9; abundance: few; d_gene: .; j_gene: TRBJ2-1; CDR3nt: TGTGCCAGCAGCCAAGGAGGGGGCGCGCGGAATGAGCAGTTCTTC; CDR3aa: CASSQGGGARNEQFF